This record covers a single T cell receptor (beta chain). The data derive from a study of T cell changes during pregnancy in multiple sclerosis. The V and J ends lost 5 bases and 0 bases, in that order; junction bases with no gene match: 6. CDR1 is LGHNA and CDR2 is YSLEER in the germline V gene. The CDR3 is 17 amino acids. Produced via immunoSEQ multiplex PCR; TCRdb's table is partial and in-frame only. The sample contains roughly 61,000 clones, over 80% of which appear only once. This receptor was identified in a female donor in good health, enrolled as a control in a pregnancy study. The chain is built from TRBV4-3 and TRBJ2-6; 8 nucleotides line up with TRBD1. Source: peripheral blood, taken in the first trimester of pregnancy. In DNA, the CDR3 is TGCGCCAGCAGCTCTGCCGGGACAGGCTCTGGGGCCAACGTCCTGACTTTC. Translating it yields CASSSAGTGSGANVLTF.